The TCR beta chain described here comes from a study of Graves' ophthalmopathy and Graves' hyperthyroidism. Ophthalmopathy donors' eye disease showed moderate-to-severe activity, CAS of at least 3, NOSPECS of at least 4 and duration under 3 months. Patients with other autoimmune diseases, uncontrolled infections, pregnancy or lactation were excluded. Thyroid ultrasound, orbital computed tomography, TRAb, serum thyroxine and clinical symptoms formed the basis of diagnosis. This clonotype has ten or more counts. RNA served as the template for amplifying TCR beta CDR3 regions. Second-round multiplex PCR followed a first-round RT-PCR using HTBI primers. TCRdb itself ran the multiplex PCR reads through MiXCR, one entry per CDR3 protein. The data show roughly 160,000 distinct CDR3 sequences, over 35% seen once. CDR1 and CDR2 from the germline V gene are MNHEY and SVGAGI. This CDR3 comprises 14 residues. V dropped 5 bases and J dropped 8 bases, with 13 bases sitting between them.

The genes are TRBV6-5 and TRBJ1-6, with D tentatively TRBD1 (6 bases). The TCR originated in a woman in her thirties or forties with Graves' ophthalmopathy. The specimen sequenced was peripheral blood. The CDR3 loop reads CASSLQGSDSPLHF. CDR3 coding DNA: TGTGCCAGCAGTCTACAGGGTAGTGATTCACCCCTCCACTTT.